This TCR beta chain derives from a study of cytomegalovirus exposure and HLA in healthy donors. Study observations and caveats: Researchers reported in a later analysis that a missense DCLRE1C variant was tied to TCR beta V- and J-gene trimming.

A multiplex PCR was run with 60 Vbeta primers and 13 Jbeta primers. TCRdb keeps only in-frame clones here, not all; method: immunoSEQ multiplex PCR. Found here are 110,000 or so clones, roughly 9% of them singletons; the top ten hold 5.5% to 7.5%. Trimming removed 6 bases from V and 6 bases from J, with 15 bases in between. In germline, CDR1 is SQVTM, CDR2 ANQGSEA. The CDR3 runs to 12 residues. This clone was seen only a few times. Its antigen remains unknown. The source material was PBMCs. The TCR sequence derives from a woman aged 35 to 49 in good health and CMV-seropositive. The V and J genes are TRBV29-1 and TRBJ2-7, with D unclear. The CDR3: CSVPSISGEQYF. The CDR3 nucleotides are TGCAGCGTCCCAAGCATATCAGGCGAGCAGTACTTC.